The 20 T cell receptor beta chains reported below all come from one sample, sequenced in a study of breast tumors, draining lymph nodes, adjacent tissues. Samples came from axillary lymph nodes draining the breast cancer. TCRdb reprocessed the multiplex PCR reads via MiXCR and lists one record per CDR3 protein. The sample lists over 250,000 distinct CDR3 sequences; 30% to 35% were seen once. Sequenced sample: axillary lymph node tissue. These receptors all stem from a female donor with breast cancer. Some clones in this sample may be carry-over from other donors' samples.

This sequence joins TRBV6-2 or TRBV6-3 and TRBJ2-5; 8 nucleotides agree with TRBD2. Germline V gene lookup returns CDR1 MNHEY and CDR2 SVGEGT. The CDR3 consists of 13 residues. Germline trimming cut 5 bases from V and 5 bases from J; bases unmatched to any gene: 4. The CDR3 reads CASSDRGGETQYF. In DNA, the CDR3 is TGTGCCAGCAGTGACCGGGGGGGGGAGACCCAGTACTTC.

This clonotype was seen repeatedly, ten times or more. The chain couples TRBV2 to TRBJ1-5; the D gene is possibly TRBD1 (5 bases). Trimming stripped 9 bases from V and 7 bases from J, with 19 bases between. CDR3 size: 14 residues. CDR1 is SNHLY and CDR2 is FYNNEI in the germline V gene. The CDR3: CASYTGPVFQPQHF. CDR3 DNA: TGTGCCAGTTACACAGGTCCGGTGTTCCAGCCCCAGCATTTT.

This clonotype was detected ten times or more. The genes are TRBV20-1 and TRBJ2-1; TRBD2 agrees at 13 bases. CDR1 and CDR2 (germline): DFQATT, SNEGSKA (reference sequence). CDR3 length equals 15 residues. The ends lost 4 bases at V and 7 bases at J; junction bases unmatched: 7. CDR3 coding DNA: TGCAGTGCTACCTCAGGACTAGCGGGAGTGAATGAGCAGTTCTTC. Translated, it gives CSATSGLAGVNEQFF.

In its sample, this clonotype was seen many times. The V and J genes are TRBV20-1 and TRBJ2-2; D perhaps matches TRBD2 (6 bases). The V end was cut by 0 bases, the J end by 7 bases, with 21 bases between. The CDR3 contains 17 residues. Per germline, CDR1 DFQATT and CDR2 SNEGSKA (reference sequence). The CDR3 sequence: CSARDSLVGGDGGELFF. The CDR3 coding sequence is TGCAGTGCTAGAGATTCCCTGGTGGGAGGCGATGGCGGGGAGCTGTTTTTT.

Many counts were recorded for this clonotype. The chain is built from TRBV5-4 and TRBJ2-1, with no clear D. The CDR3 is made up of 14 amino acids. Trimming left V 4 bases short and J 5 bases short, with 13 bases between. Germline V gene sequence: CDR1 SGHNT, CDR2 YYREEE (reference sequence). The CDR3 loop is CASSTTDLNNEQFF. CDR3 DNA: TGTGCCAGCAGCACAACGGACCTGAACAATGAGCAGTTCTTC.

This clonotype was detected many times. This sequence joins TRBV5-6 and TRBJ2-7, with D possibly TRBD1 on 5 matching bases. This CDR3 spans 16 amino acids. Germline CDR1 is SGHDT and CDR2 is YYEEEE. The V end lost 1 base, the J end lost 0 bases, and 14 bases lay between the germline ends. The CDR3 bases are TGTGCCAGCAGCTTGTTGGCAGGGAAGCGCTCCTACGAGCAGTACTTC. This sequence encodes CASSLLAGKRSYEQYF. Supplemented by reference TRBV5-6 and TRBJ2-7, the full variable domain reads DAGVTQSPTHLIKTRGQQVTLRCSPKSGHDTVSWYQQALGQGPQFIFQYYEEEERQRGNFPDRFSGHQFPNYSSELNVNALLLGDSALYLCASSLLAGKRSYEQYFGPGTRLTVT.

This rearrangement joins TRBV25-1 to TRBJ1-6; a weak D match, TRBD1 (5 bases). Trimming took off 4 bases at V and 4 bases at J, with 20 bases between the two ends. The CDR3 runs 18 residues. The germline gives CDR1 MGHDK, CDR2 SYGVNS. The CDR3 is CASSARVGQGAYNSPLHF. DNA for the CDR3: TGTGCCAGCAGTGCTAGAGTCGGGCAGGGCGCTTATAATTCACCCCTCCACTTT.

Details on this clonotype: A much larger clone sits a single nucleotide away, making a read error possible. The chain joins TRBV12-3 or TRBV12-4 to TRBJ2-1, with 12 bases identical to TRBD2. The CDR3 spans 16 residues. J gave up 4 bases and V 7 bases, and 8 bases lay outside the gene matches. The CDR3 nucleotides read TGTGCCAGCAATTCTCGACTAGCGGGAGTATACAATGAGCAGTTCTTC. Protein product: CASNSRLAGVYNEQFF.

This clonotype was recorded many times. The chain joins TRBV4-2 to TRBJ2-1, with 8 bases matching TRBD2. V shed 1 base, J shed 6 bases, and the junction held 5 bases outside the gene matches. Germline V gene sequence: CDR1 LGHNA, CDR2 YNFKEQ. The CDR3 is made up of 15 amino acids. The CDR3 DNA is TGTGCCAGCAGCCAAGTACCCCTAGCGGGCAATGAGCAGTTCTTC. Translated: CASSQVPLAGNEQFF.

This clonotype was picked up many times. The V and J genes are TRBV12-5 and TRBJ2-7; D is possibly TRBD2 (7 bases). This CDR3 has 18 residues. The germline V and J ends were trimmed by 5 bases and 4 bases, with 27 bases remaining between them. Germline V gene data show CDR1 as LGHNT and CDR2 as FRNRAP. The CDR3 loop is CASGPTVGGRAGGYEQYF. The CDR3, as DNA: TGTGCTAGTGGTCCCACTGTAGGGGGGAGGGCCGGGGGGTACGAGCAGTACTTC.

There are many counts of this clonotype. The gene calls are TRBV19 and TRBJ1-2, with no clear D. Germline CDR1 and CDR2: LNHDA and SQIVND (reference sequence). This CDR3 spans 15 amino acids. V lost 10 bases and J 4 bases, leaving 22 bases between the germline ends. The CDR3 sequence: CATSPSAGDIYGYTF. The CDR3 DNA follows: TGTGCCACCTCTCCCTCCGCCGGGGATATCTATGGCTACACCTTC.

This clonotype has a count of ten or more. The chain is built from TRBV20-1 and TRBJ2-1; D not resolved. This CDR3 spans 16 amino acids. Germline V lookup: CDR1 DFQATT, CDR2 SNEGSKA (reference sequence). Trimming pared 0 bases from V and 0 bases from J, leaving 12 bases between. CDR3: CSARDEARSSYNEQFF. CDR3 DNA: TGCAGTGCTAGAGATGAAGCGCGAAGCTCCTACAATGAGCAGTTCTTC.

This clonotype has a count of ten or more. The chain uses TRBV6-6 and TRBJ1-3; 9 bases are shared with TRBD1. V lost 5 bases, J lost 7 bases, and 6 bases stayed unmatched. Germline V gives CDR1 MNHNY, CDR2 SVGAGI (reference sequence). The CDR3 runs 14 residues. The CDR3 sequence is CASSTGGADNTIYF. As DNA, the CDR3 is TGTGCCAGCAGTACAGGGGGCGCGGACAACACCATATATTTT.

The chain has TRBV6-5 and TRBJ2-7; possible D gene TRBD2, 5 bases. With 5 bases removed from V and 3 bases from J, the gap between germline ends came to 11 bases. CDR1 MNHEY and CDR2 SVGAGI come from the germline V gene. The CDR3 totals 13 residues. The CDR3 sequence is CASSHPGSYEQYF. The CDR3 coding sequence is TGTGCCAGCAGTCACCCGGGAAGCTACGAGCAGTACTTC.

This clonotype was seen ten or more times. The chain has TRBV6-2 or TRBV6-3 and TRBJ2-2, with D unresolved. V was cut by 6 bases and J by 7 bases, with 3 bases left in between. The germline V gene has CDR1 MNHEY and CDR2 SVGEGT. CDR3 length: 10 residues. CDR3 protein: CASRDGELFF. In nucleotides, the CDR3 is TGTGCCAGCAGAGACGGGGAGCTGTTTTTT.

Of note for this clonotype: A much more abundant neighbour one base away suggests this may be a read error. This chain connects TRBV12-5 to TRBJ2-3; 9 bases fit TRBD2. CDR3 length equals 16 residues. Per germline, CDR1 LGHNT and CDR2 FRNRAP. With 0 bases clipped from V and 1 base from J, the junction kept 2 bases outside the gene matches. The CDR3 sequence: CASGLVLAGGTDTQYF. CDR3 sequence (DNA): TGTGCTAGTGGTTTGGTATTAGCGGGAGGCACAGATACGCAGTATTTT.

In its sample, this clonotype was seen many times. This chain uses TRBV7-9 with TRBJ2-7; no definite D call. Per germline, CDR1 SEHNR and CDR2 FQNEAQ (reference sequence). CDR3 length: 14 amino acids. Between the trimmed V and J ends, which lost 5 bases and 3 bases, there was a span of 14 bases. The CDR3 loop reads CASSPNVRYYEQYF. CDR3 bases: TGTGCCAGCAGCCCTAACGTCCGTTACTACGAGCAGTACTTC.

With respect to this clonotype: It may be a read error: a sequence one base away is much more abundant. The chain couples TRBV6-6 to TRBJ1-2, with D perhaps matching TRBD1 (5 bases). Germline values: CDR1 MNHNY, CDR2 SVGAGI (reference sequence). The CDR3 contains 16 residues. Trimming took 6 bases from V and 2 from J, leaving 19 bases between them. The CDR3 DNA reads as TGTGCCAGCAGCCCATTGATGACAGACCACAACTATGGCTACACCTTC. Protein: CASSPLMTDHNYGYTF.

The V gene is TRBV29-1, the J gene TRBJ2-6; D not resolved. Per germline, CDR1 SQVTM and CDR2 ANQGSEA. This CDR3 comprises 11 residues. Trimming pared 8 bases from V and 2 bases from J, leaving 4 bases between. CDR3 sequence (DNA): TGCAGCTCCACTGGGGCCAACGTCCTGACTTTC. Translating gives CSSTGANVLTF.

This clonotype was detected many times. This chain joins TRBV12-3 or TRBV12-4 and TRBJ2-3; D is ambiguous. There are 13 residues in the CDR3. V gave up 5 bases and J gave up 0 bases, with 6 bases separating them. DNA of the CDR3: TGTGCCAGCAGTCTGATTAGCACAGATACGCAGTATTTT. Residues: CASSLISTDTQYF.